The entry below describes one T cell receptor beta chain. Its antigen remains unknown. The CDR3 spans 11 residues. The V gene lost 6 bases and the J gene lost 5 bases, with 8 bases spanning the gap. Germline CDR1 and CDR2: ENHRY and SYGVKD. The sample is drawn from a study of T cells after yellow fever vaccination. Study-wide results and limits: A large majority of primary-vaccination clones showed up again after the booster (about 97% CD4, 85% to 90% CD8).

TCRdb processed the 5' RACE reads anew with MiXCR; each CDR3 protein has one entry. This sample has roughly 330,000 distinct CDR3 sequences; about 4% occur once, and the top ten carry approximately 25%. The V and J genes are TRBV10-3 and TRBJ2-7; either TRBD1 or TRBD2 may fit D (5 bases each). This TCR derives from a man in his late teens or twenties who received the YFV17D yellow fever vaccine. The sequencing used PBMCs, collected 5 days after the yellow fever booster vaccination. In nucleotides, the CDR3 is TGTGCCATCAGCCGAGGGGACGAGCAGTACTTC. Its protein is CAISRGDEQYF.